This T cell receptor beta chain came from a study of CD8 T cells in ankylosing spondylitis. Findings of the study overall: Within ankylosing spondylitis blood, a TCR beta motif made up of several highly homologous variants appeared to be characteristic. Existing reports had already noted some motif variants in reactive arthritis synovial fluid and blood. In ankylosing spondylitis patients, matched synovial fluid reportedly showed significant enrichment of disease-linked clones.

Notes on this clonotype: Antigen specificity is unknown.

Scientists made TCR beta libraries using quantitative 5'-RACE with molecular barcodes. One entry per CDR3 protein, called by TCRdb with MiXCR from the 5' RACE reads. The top ten hold about 33% of the sample, which has around 130,000 distinct CDR3 sequences, approximately 17% seen once. Between the trimmed V and J ends, which lost 0 bases and 3 bases, there was a span of 7 bases. Germline V gene lookup returns CDR1 SGDLS and CDR2 YYNGEE. The CDR3 is 14 residues long. The TCR comes from a male donor with ankylosing spondylitis. V gene TRBV9 combines with J gene TRBJ1-5; D possibly corresponds to TRBD1 (5 bases). Sample: blood, either unsorted or a sorted T cell fraction (not recorded which). The CDR3 reads CASSVGRDNQPQHF. CDR3 bases: TGTGCCAGCAGCGTAGGCAGGGACAATCAGCCCCAGCATTTT.